The 11 T cell receptor beta chains presented below share a single source sample, sequenced in a study of cytomegalovirus exposure and HLA in healthy donors. Primers for the PCR totalled 60 Vbeta and 13 Jbeta. Profiling relied on immunoSEQ multiplex PCR, and the TCRdb table lists in-frame clones only, not all of them. Here the sample spans 150,000 to 200,000 clones, approximately 84% being singletons. The sequenced sample was PBMCs. The receptors come from a female donor in good health and CMV-seronegative.

The V call is TRBV9, the J call TRBJ2-2; D gene unclear. V was pared by 0 bases and J by 1 base, with 16 bases between. The germline V gene encodes CDR1 SGDLS and CDR2 YYNGEE. The CDR3 is 18 amino acids. The CDR3 nucleotides are TGTGCCAGCAGCGTAGCTAGAGGAAAATCCTGGAACACCGGGGAGCTGTTTTTT. The encoded protein is CASSVARGKSWNTGELFF.

CDR3 loop: CSVDPPRRAEQFF. CDR3 bases: TGCAGCGTTGATCCACCCCGCCGAGCCGAGCAGTTCTTC. The V gene is TRBV29-1, the J gene TRBJ2-1; no firm D call. Germline lookup yields CDR1 SQVTM and CDR2 ANQGSEA. The CDR3 spans 13 residues. With 3 bases removed from V and 10 bases from J, the gap between germline ends came to 16 bases.

The chain recombines TRBV9 with TRBJ2-1; D not resolved. Trimming left V 5 bases short and J 0 bases short, with 9 bases between. CDR1 and CDR2 (germline): SGDLS, YYNGEE. This CDR3 contains 14 residues. The CDR3 sequence: CASSRSSSYNEQFF. As DNA, the CDR3 is TGTGCCAGCAGTCGGAGCAGCTCCTACAATGAGCAGTTCTTC. Using reference TRBV9 and TRBJ2-1 for the parts outside the CDR3, the full variable domain is DSGVTQTPKHLITATGQRVTLRCSPRSGDLSVYWYQQSLDQGLQFLIQYYNGEERAKGNILERFSAQQFPDLHSELNLSSLELGDSALYFCASSRSSSYNEQFFGPGTRLTVL.

This clone showed up just once. The chain is built from TRBV7-6 and TRBJ2-3, with TRBD2 matching over 9 bases. The V segment lost 1 base and the J segment 2 bases; nucleotides outside the gene matches: 4. CDR3 length equals 16 residues. Germline V gene lookup returns CDR1 SGHVS and CDR2 FNYEAQ. Here the CDR3 reads CASSLGAGGFTDTQYF. The CDR3 bases are TGTGCCAGCAGCTTAGGAGCGGGGGGTTTCACAGATACGCAGTATTTT. Full variable domain (remainder filled in from reference TRBV7-6 and TRBJ2-3): GAGVSQSPRYKVTKRGQDVALRCDPISGHVSLYWYRQALGQGPEFLTYFNYEAQQDKSGLPNDRFSAERPEGSISTLTIQRTEQRDSAMYRCASSLGAGGFTDTQYFGPGTRLTVL.

CDR3 amino acids: CASSRGTGRETQYF. In nucleotides, the CDR3 is TGTGCCAGCAGCCGCGGGACAGGGAGGGAGACCCAGTACTTC. The chain carries TRBV11-3 and TRBJ2-5; TRBD1 matches at 9 bases. With 5 bases clipped from V and 5 bases from J, the junction kept 6 bases outside the gene matches. The CDR3 length is 14 residues. Looked up from germline, CDR1 is SGHNT and CDR2 is YENEEA.

The rearrangement uses TRBV27 and TRBJ2-7; 9 positions match TRBD1. V trimming: 5 bases; J trimming: 6 bases; junction bases outside the gene matches: 11. Germline CDR1 is MNHEY and CDR2 is SMNVEV (reference sequence). The CDR3 covers 15 residues. The CDR3 is CASSPTTGGAGEQYF. CDR3 in DNA: TGTGCCAGCAGTCCCACGACAGGGGGTGCCGGCGAGCAGTACTTC.

In its sample, this clone was seen many times. This CDR3 is also generated by other DNA sequences in the sample. The chain is built from TRBV25-1 and TRBJ1-2; D possibly corresponds to TRBD1 (5 bases). Germline loops: CDR1 MGHDK, CDR2 SYGVNS. V was cut by 2 bases and J by 6 bases, with 7 bases left in between. This CDR3 comprises 12 residues. In DNA form, the CDR3 reads TGTGCCAGCAGTGAAGTCAGGGATGGCTACACCTTC. Its translation: CASSEVRDGYTF.

J is TRBJ1-3 and V is TRBV4-2; 7 bases line up with TRBD1. V shed 3 bases and J 2 bases; nucleotides not matched to a gene: 4. The CDR3 sequence is 15 residues long. CDR1 is LGHNA and CDR2 is YNFKEQ in the germline V gene. CDR3 bases: TGTGCCAGCAGCCACGCCGGGACAGCTGGAAACACCATATATTTT. This codes for CASSHAGTAGNTIYF.

V usage is TRBV9 and J usage is TRBJ2-1; TRBD2 is a possible D gene (6 bases). Trimming cost V 4 bases and J 9 bases, with 23 bases left between them. Germline V gives CDR1 SGDLS, CDR2 YYNGEE. This CDR3 region has 16 residues. CDR3 sequence reads: CASSTGLIRGESEQFF. DNA of the CDR3: TGTGCCAGCAGCACGGGACTCATTAGGGGAGAGAGTGAGCAGTTCTTC. Variable domain in full (rest from reference TRBV9 and TRBJ2-1): DSGVTQTPKHLITATGQRVTLRCSPRSGDLSVYWYQQSLDQGLQFLIQYYNGEERAKGNILERFSAQQFPDLHSELNLSSLELGDSALYFCASSTGLIRGESEQFFGPGTRLTVL.

J is TRBJ1-1 and V is TRBV2; D gene ambiguous. V gave up 5 bases and J gave up 0 bases, with 7 bases separating them. CDR1 is SNHLY and CDR2 is FYNNEI in the germline V gene. The CDR3 extends over 13 amino acids. CDR3 amino acids: CASSSQMNTEAFF. The CDR3 coding sequence is TGTGCCAGCAGTTCACAGATGAACACTGAAGCTTTCTTT.

This clone was found once. The CDR3, as DNA: TGTGCCAGCAGCGGGGCTAGCGGGGACCTTCCCTACGAGCAGTACTTC. Its protein is CASSGASGDLPYEQYF. V is TRBV7-9 and J is TRBJ2-7, with 9 bases lining up with TRBD2. The CDR3 totals 16 residues. J gave up 2 bases and V 5 bases, and 10 bases lay outside the gene matches. Germline CDR1 SEHNR, CDR2 FQNEAQ (reference sequence). Variable domain in full (rest from reference TRBV7-9 and TRBJ2-7): DTGVSQNPRHKITKRGQNVTFRCDPISEHNRLYWYRQTLGQGPEFLTYFQNEAQLEKSRLLSDRFSAERPKGSFSTLEIQRTEQGDSAMYLCASSGASGDLPYEQYFGPGTRLTVT.